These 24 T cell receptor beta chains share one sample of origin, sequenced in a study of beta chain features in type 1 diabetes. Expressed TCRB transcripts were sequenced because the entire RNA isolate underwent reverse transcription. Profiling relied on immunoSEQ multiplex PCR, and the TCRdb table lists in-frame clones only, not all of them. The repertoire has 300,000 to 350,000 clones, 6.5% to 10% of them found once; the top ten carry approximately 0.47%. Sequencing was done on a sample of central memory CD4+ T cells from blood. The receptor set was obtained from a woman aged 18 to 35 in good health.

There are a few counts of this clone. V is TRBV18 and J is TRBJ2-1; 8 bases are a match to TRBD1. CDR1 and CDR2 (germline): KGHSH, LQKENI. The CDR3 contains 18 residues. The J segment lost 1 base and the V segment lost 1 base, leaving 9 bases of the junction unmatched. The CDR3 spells CASSPLGAGQGSYNEQFF. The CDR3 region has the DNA TGTGCCAGCTCACCACTGGGGGCCGGACAGGGATCCTACAATGAGCAGTTCTTC.

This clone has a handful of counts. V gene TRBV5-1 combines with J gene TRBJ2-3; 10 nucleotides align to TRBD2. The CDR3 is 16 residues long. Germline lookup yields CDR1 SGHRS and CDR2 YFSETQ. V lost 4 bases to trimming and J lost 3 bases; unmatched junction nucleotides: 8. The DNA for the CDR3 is TGCGCCAGCAGCCCTATCCTTAGCGGGAGGACAGATACGCAGTATTTT. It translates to CASSPILSGRTDTQYF.

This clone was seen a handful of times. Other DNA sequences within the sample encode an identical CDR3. CDR3 bases: TGTGCCAGCAGCTTAAGCAGGCAGGAGACCCAGTACTTC. Its protein is CASSLSRQETQYF. The chain is built from TRBV7-8 and TRBJ2-5; no clear D gene. The CDR3 has 13 residues. Per the germline V gene, CDR1 is SGHVS and CDR2 is FQNEAQ. V gave up 2 bases and J gave up 5 bases, with 9 bases separating them.

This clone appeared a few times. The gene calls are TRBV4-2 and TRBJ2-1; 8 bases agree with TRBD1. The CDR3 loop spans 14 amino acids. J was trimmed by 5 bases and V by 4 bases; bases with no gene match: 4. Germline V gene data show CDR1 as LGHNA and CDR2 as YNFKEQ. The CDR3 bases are TGTGCCAGCAGCCGACAGGGGCATAACAATGAGCAGTTCTTC. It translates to CASSRQGHNNEQFF.

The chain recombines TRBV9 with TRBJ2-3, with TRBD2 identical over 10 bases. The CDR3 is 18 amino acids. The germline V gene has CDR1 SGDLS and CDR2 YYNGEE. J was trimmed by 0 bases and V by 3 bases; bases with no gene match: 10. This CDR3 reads CASSDSGRPFISTDTQYF. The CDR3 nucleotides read TGTGCCAGCAGCGATAGCGGGAGGCCCTTTATTAGCACAGATACGCAGTATTTT.

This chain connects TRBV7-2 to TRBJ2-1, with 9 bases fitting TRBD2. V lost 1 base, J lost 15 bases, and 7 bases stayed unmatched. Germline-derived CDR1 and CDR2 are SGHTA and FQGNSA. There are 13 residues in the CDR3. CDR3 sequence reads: CASSLVAGVPSFF. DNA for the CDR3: TGTGCCAGCAGCTTAGTAGCGGGAGTCCCCTCGTTCTTC. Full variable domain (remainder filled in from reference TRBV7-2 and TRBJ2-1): GAGVSQSPSNKVTEKGKDVELRCDPISGHTALYWYRQSLGQGLEFLIYFQGNSAPDKSGLPSDRFSAERTGGSVSTLTIQRTQQEDSAVYLCASSLVAGVPSFFGPGTRLTVL.

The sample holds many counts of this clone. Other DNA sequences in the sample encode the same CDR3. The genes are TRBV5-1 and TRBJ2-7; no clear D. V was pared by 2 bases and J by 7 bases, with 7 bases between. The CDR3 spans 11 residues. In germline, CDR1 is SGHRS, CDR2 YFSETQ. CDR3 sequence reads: CASSFLGEQYF. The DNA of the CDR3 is TGCGCCAGCAGCTTCCTCGGAGAGCAGTACTTC.

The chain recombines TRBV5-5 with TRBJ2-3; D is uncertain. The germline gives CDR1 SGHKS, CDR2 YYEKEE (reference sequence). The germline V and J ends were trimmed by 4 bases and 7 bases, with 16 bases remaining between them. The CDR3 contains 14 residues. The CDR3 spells CASSPSLSVNTQYF. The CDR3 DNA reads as TGTGCCAGCAGCCCAAGTCTAAGTGTAAATACGCAGTATTTT.

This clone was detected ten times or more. CDR3 in amino acids: CASSQVGQGEKLFF. CDR3 DNA: TGCGCCAGCAGCCAAGTGGGACAGGGTGAAAAACTGTTTTTT. The V and J genes are TRBV4-3 and TRBJ1-4; 9 bases map to TRBD1. Germline CDR1 LGHNA, CDR2 YSLEER. The CDR3 is 14 residues long. Losses at the gene ends were 1 base for V and 7 bases for J; bases not matched to a gene: 1.

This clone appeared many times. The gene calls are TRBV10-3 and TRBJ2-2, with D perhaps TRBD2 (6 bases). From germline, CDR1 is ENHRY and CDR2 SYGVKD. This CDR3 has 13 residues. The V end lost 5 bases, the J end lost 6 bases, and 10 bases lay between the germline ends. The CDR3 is CAISRESSGELFF. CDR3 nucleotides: TGTGCCATCAGTCGGGAGAGTTCCGGGGAGCTGTTTTTT.

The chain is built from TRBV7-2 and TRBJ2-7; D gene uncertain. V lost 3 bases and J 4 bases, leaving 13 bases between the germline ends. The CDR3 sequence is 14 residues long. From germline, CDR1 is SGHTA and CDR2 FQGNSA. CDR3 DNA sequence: TGTGCCAGCAGCTTCCCCCTGGCAGGTTACGAGCAGTACTTC. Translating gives CASSFPLAGYEQYF.

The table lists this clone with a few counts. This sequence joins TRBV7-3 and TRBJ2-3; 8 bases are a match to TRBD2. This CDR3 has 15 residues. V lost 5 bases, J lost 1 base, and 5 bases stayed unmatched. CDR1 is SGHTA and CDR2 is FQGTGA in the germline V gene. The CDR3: CASSTSGSRTDTQYF. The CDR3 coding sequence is TGTGCCAGCAGCACCAGCGGGAGCCGCACAGATACGCAGTATTTT.

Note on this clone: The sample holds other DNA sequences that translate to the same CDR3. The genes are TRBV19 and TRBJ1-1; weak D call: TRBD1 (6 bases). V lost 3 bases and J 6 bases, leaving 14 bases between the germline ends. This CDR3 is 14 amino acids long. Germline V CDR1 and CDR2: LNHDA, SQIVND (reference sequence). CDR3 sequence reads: CASSIGGVGAEAFF. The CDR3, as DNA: TGTGCCAGTAGTATCGGGGGCGTAGGCGCTGAAGCTTTCTTT.

The CDR3 DNA reads as TGTGCCAGCAGAACTGGACAGCGTCTTAACTATGGCTACACCTTC. Protein product: CASRTGQRLNYGYTF. The rearrangement links TRBV28 to TRBJ1-2, with a possible D match to TRBD1 (6 bases). The germline V and J ends were trimmed by 6 bases and 1 base, with 15 bases remaining between them. CDR1 is MDHEN and CDR2 is SYDVKM in the germline V gene. This CDR3 spans 15 amino acids.

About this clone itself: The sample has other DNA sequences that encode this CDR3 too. In DNA form, the CDR3 reads TGCAGCGTTGGGACACCTAACACCGGGGAGCTGTTTTTT. Amino acid sequence: CSVGTPNTGELFF. The chain employs TRBV29-1 and TRBJ2-2, with a weak D call TRBD1 (5 bases). The CDR3 runs to 13 residues. The V and J ends lost 4 bases and 2 bases respectively, with 8 bases between them. Germline assignment: CDR1 SQVTM and CDR2 ANQGSEA.

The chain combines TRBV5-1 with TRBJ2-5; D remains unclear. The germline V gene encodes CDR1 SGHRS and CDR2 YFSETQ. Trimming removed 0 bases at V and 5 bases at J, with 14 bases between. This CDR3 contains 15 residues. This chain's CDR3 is CASSLVGALLETQYF. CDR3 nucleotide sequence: TGCGCCAGCAGCTTGGTCGGAGCGCTTCTCGAGACCCAGTACTTC.

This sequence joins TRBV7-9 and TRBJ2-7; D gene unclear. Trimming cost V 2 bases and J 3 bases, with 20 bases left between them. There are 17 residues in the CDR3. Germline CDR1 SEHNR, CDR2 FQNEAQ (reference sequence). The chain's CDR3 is CASSLPMGRSRVYEQYF. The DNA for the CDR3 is TGTGCCAGCAGCTTACCGATGGGCAGATCTAGGGTCTACGAGCAGTACTTC.

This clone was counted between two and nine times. CDR3 sequence reads: CASSLTQNIQYF. CDR3 nucleotides: TGTGCCAGCAGCTTAACCCAGAACATTCAGTACTTC. The chain recombines TRBV5-6 with TRBJ2-4; D is uncertain. Trimming took off 2 bases at V and 7 bases at J, with 7 bases between the two ends. This CDR3 is built from 12 residues. CDR1 is SGHDT and CDR2 is YYEEEE in the germline V gene. Supplemented by reference TRBV5-6 and TRBJ2-4, the full variable domain reads DAGVTQSPTHLIKTRGQQVTLRCSPKSGHDTVSWYQQALGQGPQFIFQYYEEEERQRGNFPDRFSGHQFPNYSSELNVNALLLGDSALYLCASSLTQNIQYFGAGTRLSVL.

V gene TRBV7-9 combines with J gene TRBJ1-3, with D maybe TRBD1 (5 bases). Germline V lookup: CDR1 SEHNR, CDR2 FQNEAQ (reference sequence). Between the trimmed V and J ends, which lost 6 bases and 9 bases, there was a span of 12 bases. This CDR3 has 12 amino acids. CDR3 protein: CASRQAGGTIYF. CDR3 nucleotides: TGTGCCAGCAGACAAGCCGGGGGCACCATATATTTT.

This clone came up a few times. The CDR3 is CASSYSRWDSFYGYTF. The CDR3 DNA is TGTGCCAGCAGTTATAGCCGTTGGGACAGTTTCTATGGCTACACCTTC. The rearrangement uses TRBV6-5 and TRBJ1-2; TRBD1 matches 7 bases. This CDR3 is built from 16 residues. After removal of 3 bases from V and 4 bases from J, the junction contained 11 bases not matched to a gene. Germline lookup yields CDR1 MNHEY and CDR2 SVGAGI.

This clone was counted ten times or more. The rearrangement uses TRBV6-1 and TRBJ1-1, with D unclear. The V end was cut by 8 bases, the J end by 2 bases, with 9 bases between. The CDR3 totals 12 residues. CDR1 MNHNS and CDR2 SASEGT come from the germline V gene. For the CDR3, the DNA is TGTGCCAGCTTCCCCAGAAACACTGAAGCTTTCTTT. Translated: CASFPRNTEAFF.

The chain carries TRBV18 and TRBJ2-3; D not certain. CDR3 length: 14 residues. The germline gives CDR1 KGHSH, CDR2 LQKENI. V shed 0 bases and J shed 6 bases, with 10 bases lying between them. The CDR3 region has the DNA TGTGCCAGCTCACCACCCCGCGGATGGGATACGCAGTATTTT. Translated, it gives CASSPPRGWDTQYF. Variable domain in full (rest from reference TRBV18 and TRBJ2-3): NAGVMQNPRHLVRRRGQEARLRCSPMKGHSHVYWYRQLPEEGLKFMVYLQKENIIDESGMPKERFSAEFPKEGPSILRIQQVVRGDSAAYFCASSPPRGWDTQYFGPGTRLTVL.

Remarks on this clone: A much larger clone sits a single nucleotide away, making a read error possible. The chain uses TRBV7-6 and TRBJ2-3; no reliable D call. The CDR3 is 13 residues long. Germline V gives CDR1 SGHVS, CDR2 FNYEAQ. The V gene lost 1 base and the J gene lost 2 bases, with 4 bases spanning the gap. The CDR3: CASSLGTTDTQYF. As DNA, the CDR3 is TGTGCCAGCAGCTTAGGGACCACAGATACGCAGTATTTT.

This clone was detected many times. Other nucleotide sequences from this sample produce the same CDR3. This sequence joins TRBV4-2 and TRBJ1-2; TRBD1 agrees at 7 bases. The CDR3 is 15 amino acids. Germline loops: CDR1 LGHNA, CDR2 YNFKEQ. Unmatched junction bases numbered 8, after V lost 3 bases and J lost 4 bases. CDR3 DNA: TGTGCCAGCAGCCAGCGGGACAGAGGCCTCTATGGCTACACCTTC. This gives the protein CASSQRDRGLYGYTF.